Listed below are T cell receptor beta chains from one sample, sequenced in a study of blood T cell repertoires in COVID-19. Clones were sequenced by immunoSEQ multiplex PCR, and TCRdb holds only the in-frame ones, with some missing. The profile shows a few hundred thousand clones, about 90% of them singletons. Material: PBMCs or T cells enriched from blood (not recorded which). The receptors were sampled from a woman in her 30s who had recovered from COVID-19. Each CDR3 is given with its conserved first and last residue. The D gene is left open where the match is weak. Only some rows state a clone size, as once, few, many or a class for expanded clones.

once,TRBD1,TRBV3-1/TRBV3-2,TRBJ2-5,CASRRTGTETQYF,TGTGCCAGCAGGCGGACAGGGACAGAGACCCAGTACTTC
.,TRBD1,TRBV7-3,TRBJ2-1,CASSGQGSSYNEQFF,TGTGCCAGCAGCGGACAGGGGAGCTCCTACAATGAGCAGTTCTTC
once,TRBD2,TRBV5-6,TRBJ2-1,CASSFGISGSYNEQFF,TGTGCCAGCAGCTTTGGGATTAGCGGGTCCTACAATGAGCAGTTCTTC
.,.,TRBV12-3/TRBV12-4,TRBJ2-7,CASSSDSYEQYF,TGTGCCAGCAGCTCCGACAGCTACGAGCAGTACTTC
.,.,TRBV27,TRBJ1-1,CASSPYRGRNTEAFF,TGTGCCAGCAGTCCCTATAGGGGCCGGAACACTGAAGCTTTCTTT
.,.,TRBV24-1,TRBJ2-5,CATSAPVGRQETQYF,TGTGCCACCAGCGCTCCGGTGGGGCGTCAAGAGACCCAGTACTTC
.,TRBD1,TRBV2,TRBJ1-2,CASSESPGGGYTF,TGTGCCAGCAGTGAATCTCCAGGGGGTGGCTACACCTTC
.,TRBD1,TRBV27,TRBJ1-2,CASSYGQGWVYTF,TGTGCCAGCAGTTATGGACAGGGCTGGGTCTACACCTTC
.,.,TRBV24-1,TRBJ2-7,CATSDSGRTYEQYF,TGTGCCACCAGTGATTCTGGCCGAACCTACGAGCAGTACTTC
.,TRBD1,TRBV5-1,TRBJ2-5,CASSLEGAGETQYF,TGCGCCAGCAGCTTGGAGGGGGCTGGGGAGACCCAGTACTTC
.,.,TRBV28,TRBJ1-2,CASSILTVSGHNGYTF,TGTGCCAGCAGTATATTGACAGTCAGTGGCCACAATGGCTACACCTTC
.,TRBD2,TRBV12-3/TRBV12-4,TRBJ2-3,CASRGLVDTQYF,TGTGCCAGCAGAGGACTAGTAGATACGCAGTATTTT
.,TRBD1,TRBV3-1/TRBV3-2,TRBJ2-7,CASSRQGSSYEQYF,TGTGCCAGCAGCCGACAGGGGTCCTCCTACGAGCAGTACTTC
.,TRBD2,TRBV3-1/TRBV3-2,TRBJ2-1,CASSQRGLAGGPEQFF,TGTGCCAGCAGCCAGAGAGGGCTAGCGGGAGGGCCTGAGCAGTTCTTC
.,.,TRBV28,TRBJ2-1,CASSGDFGSSSYNEQFF,TGTGCCAGCAGTGGGGACTTCGGGAGTAGCTCCTACAATGAGCAGTTCTTC
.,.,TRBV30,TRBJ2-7,CAWSQKTGSSYEQYF,TGTGCCTGGAGTCAAAAAACAGGGAGCTCCTACGAGCAGTACTTC
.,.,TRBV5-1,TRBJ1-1,CASSPGDLNTEAFF,TGCGCCAGCAGCCCCGGGGATCTCAACACTGAAGCTTTCTTT
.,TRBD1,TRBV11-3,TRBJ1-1,CASSGGQGGTEAFF,TGTGCCAGCAGCGGGGGACAGGGTGGCACTGAAGCTTTCTTT
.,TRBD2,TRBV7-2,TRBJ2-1,CASSSPGLAHEQFF,TGTGCCAGCAGCTCCCCGGGACTAGCCCATGAGCAGTTCTTC
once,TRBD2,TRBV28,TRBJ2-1,CASSPPGLAGWTDEQFF,TGTGCCAGCAGTCCTCCGGGACTAGCGGGATGGACGGATGAGCAGTTCTTC
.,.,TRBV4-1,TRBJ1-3,CASSPRGGSSISGNTIYF,TGCGCCAGCAGCCCCCGAGGAGGAAGCAGTATCTCTGGAAACACCATATATTTT
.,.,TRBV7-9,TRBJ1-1,CASSSTVNTEAFF,TGTGCCAGCAGCTCGACAGTGAACACTGAAGCTTTCTTT
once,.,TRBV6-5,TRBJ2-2,CASSWDIGTGELFF,TGTGCCAGCAGTTGGGACATTGGGACCGGGGAGCTGTTTTTT
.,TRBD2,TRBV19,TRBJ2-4,CASSPGREYKNIQYF,TGTGCCAGTAGTCCTGGGCGGGAGTACAAAAACATTCAGTACTTC
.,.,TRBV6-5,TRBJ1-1,CASSYGDWGTEAFF,TGTGCCAGCAGTTACGGGGACTGGGGCACTGAAGCTTTCTTT
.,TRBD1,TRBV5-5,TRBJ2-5,CASSFEQGAVETQYF,TGTGCCAGCAGCTTCGAACAGGGGGCTGTTGAGACCCAGTACTTC
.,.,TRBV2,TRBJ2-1,CASSGQGGDEQFF,TGTGCCAGCAGTGGACAGGGAGGCGATGAGCAGTTCTTC
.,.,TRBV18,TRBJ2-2,CASSPLNRVTGELFF,TGTGCCAGCTCACCACTAAACAGGGTAACCGGGGAGCTGTTTTTT
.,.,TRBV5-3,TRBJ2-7,CARSFRDNYEQYF,TGTGCCAGAAGCTTCCGGGACAACTACGAGCAGTACTTC
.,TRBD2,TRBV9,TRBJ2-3,CASSVVSGGVITDTQYF,TGTGCCAGCAGCGTAGTTAGCGGGGGCGTTATCACAGATACGCAGTATTTT
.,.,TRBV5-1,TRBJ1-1,CASSRGDSLGTEAFF,TGCGCCAGCAGCAGGGGTGACAGCCTGGGCACTGAAGCTTTCTTT
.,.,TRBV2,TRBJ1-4,CASSRGWGRTNEKLFF,TGTGCCAGCAGTCGGGGTTGGGGGAGGACTAATGAAAAACTGTTTTTT
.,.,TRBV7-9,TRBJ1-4,CASSLGSRNEKLFF,TGTGCCAGCAGCTTGGGCAGCCGTAATGAAAAACTGTTTTTT
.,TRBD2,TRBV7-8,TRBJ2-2,CASSLVSGLAVTNTGELFF,TGTGCCAGCAGCTTAGTTTCGGGACTAGCAGTAACAAACACCGGGGAGCTGTTTTTT
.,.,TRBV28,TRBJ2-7,CASSSTGREQYF,TGTGCCAGCAGTTCAACAGGGCGCGAGCAGTACTTC
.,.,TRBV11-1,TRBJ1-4,CASSAASATNEKLFF,TGTGCCAGCAGCGCCGCGAGCGCAACTAATGAAAAACTGTTTTTT
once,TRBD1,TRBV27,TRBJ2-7,CASSLRTGELEYEQYF,TGTGCCAGCAGTCTACGGACAGGCGAACTAGAATACGAGCAGTACTTC
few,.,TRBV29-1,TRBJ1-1,CSAGSLTEAFF,TGCAGCGCTGGCAGCCTCACTGAAGCTTTCTTT
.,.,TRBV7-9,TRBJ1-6,CASSFGQESYSPLHF,TGTGCCAGCAGCTTTGGCCAGGAATCCTATTCACCCCTCCACTTT
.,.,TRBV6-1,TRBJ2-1,CASSGGRAGLYNEQFF,TGTGCCAGCAGTGGGGGTCGGGCGGGCCTATACAATGAGCAGTTCTTC
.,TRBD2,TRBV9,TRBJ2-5,CASTREASGTQETQYF,TGTGCCAGCACCCGTGAGGCTAGCGGAACTCAAGAGACCCAGTACTTC
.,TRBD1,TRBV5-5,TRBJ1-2,CASSLSGGAVGYTF,TGTGCCAGCAGCTTGTCAGGGGGCGCAGTTGGCTACACCTTC
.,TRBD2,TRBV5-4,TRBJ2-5,CASSFRGGLADVRETQYF,TGTGCCAGCAGCTTCCGGGGGGGACTAGCCGACGTGAGGGAGACCCAGTACTTC
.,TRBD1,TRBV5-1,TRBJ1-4,CASSSAGGLEKLFF,TGCGCCAGCAGCTCAGCAGGGGGCCTCGAAAAACTGTTTTTT
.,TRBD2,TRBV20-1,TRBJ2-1,CSASTLSSGRRDEQFF,TGCAGTGCTAGTACTTTGTCTAGCGGGAGAAGGGATGAGCAGTTCTTC
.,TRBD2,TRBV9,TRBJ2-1,CASNVRTRGDEQFF,TGTGCCAGCAACGTAAGGACTAGAGGGGATGAGCAGTTCTTC
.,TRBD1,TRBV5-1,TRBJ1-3,CASSHRDRGRNTIYF,TGCGCCAGCAGCCACCGGGACAGGGGGAGAAACACCATATATTTT
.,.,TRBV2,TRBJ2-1,CASSDAGGSYNEQFF,TGTGCCAGCAGTGATGCCGGAGGCTCCTACAATGAGCAGTTCTTC
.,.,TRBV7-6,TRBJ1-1,CASSLQENTEAFF,TGTGCCAGCAGTCTCCAGGAGAACACTGAAGCTTTCTTT
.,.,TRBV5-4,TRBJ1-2,CASSHSGGNYGYTF,TGTGCCAGCAGTCACTCCGGGGGTAACTATGGCTACACCTTC